This T cell receptor beta chain was identified during a study of CD8+CD57+ T cells in acquired aplastic anemia. Whole-study context: Sorted CD4+ and CD8+ cells gave an average of roughly 3.3 ug of DNA.

On this clonotype: The antigen is unknown.

Sequenced patients had shown CD8+CD57+ cell expansion by flow cytometry. General study points: Patients versus controls showed no significant CD8+ Simpson's diversity difference. Between patients and controls, around 27 CD8+ CDR3 sequences were found in common.

Genomic DNA, the template, was used for profiling of the TCR beta VDJ and CDR3. MiXCR was run by TCRdb on the reads, yielding one entry per CDR3 protein. The sample records approximately 220,000 distinct CDR3 sequences, roughly half being singletons. The germline V gene has CDR1 MDHEN and CDR2 SYDVKM. This CDR3 region has 12 residues. The V end was cut by 6 bases, the J end by 6 bases, with 11 bases between. The origin of this receptor is a human donor with aplastic anemia. The chain joins TRBV28 to TRBJ1-1; TRBD1 might be the D (6 bases). Sample: sorted CD4+, CD8+, or CD8+CD57+ T cells (not recorded which) from PBMCs. The CDR3 region has the DNA TGTGCCAGCAGCTATACAGGGTCTGAAGCTTTCTTT. It translates to CASSYTGSEAFF.